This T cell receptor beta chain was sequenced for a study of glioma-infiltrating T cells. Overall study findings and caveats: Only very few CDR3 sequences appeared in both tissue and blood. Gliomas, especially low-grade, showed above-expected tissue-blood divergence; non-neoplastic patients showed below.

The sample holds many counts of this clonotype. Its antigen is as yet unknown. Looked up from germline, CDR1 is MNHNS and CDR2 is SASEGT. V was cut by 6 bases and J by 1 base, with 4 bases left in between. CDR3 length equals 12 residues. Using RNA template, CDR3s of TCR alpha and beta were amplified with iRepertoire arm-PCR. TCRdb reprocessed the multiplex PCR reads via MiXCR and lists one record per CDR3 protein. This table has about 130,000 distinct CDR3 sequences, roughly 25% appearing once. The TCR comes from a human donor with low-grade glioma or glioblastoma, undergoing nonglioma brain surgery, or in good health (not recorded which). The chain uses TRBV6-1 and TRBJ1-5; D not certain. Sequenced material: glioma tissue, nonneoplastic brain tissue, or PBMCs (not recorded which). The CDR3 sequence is CASSHSNQPQHF. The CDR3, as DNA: TGTGCCAGCAGCCACAGCAATCAGCCCCAGCATTTT.